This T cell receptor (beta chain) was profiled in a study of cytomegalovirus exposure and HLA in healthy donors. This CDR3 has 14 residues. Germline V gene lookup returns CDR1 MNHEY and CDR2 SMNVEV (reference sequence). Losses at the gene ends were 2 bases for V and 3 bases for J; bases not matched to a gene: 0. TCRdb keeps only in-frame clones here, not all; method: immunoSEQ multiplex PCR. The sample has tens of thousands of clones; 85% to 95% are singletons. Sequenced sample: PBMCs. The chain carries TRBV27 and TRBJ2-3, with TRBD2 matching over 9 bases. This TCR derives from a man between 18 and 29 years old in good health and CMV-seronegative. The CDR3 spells CASSLLAGTDTQYF. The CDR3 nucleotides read TGTGCCAGCAGTTTACTAGCGGGAACAGATACGCAGTATTTT.